There are a few counts of the clone carrying this T cell receptor beta chain. Its antigen remains unknown. The time point was: pre-treatment sample, taken before nivolumab and TIL therapy. This entry belongs to a study of TIL therapy for anti-PD-1-resistant metastatic lung cancer. Study-level information: Patients had a median age of around 54 years (range about 38-85). Tumors carried a median about 1.5 non-synonymous mutations per megabase. Study-wide findings and caveats: Infused TIL clonotypes partially replaced the baseline blood repertoire, then decayed over months.

This was the immunoSEQ v3 assay. The data were produced by immunoSEQ multiplex PCR, yet TCRdb's version contains in-frame clones alone and is incomplete. The sample lists fewer than 40,000 clones; 74% were seen once. Trimming removed 1 base at V and 9 bases at J, with 10 bases between. The CDR3 sequence is 13 residues long. Germline CDR1 LNHNV, CDR2 YYDKDF (reference sequence). Sequences were derived from blood, sampled at baseline. The receptor's source is a woman aged 25-80 years with non-small cell lung cancer. The gene calls are TRBV15 and TRBJ2-1; the D gene is possibly TRBD2 (5 bases). CDR3 sequence: CATSRARGPEQFF. For the CDR3, the DNA is TGTGCCACCAGCAGAGCTCGAGGGCCTGAGCAGTTCTTC.